Below, 30 T cell receptor beta chains from the same sample are listed, as sequenced in a study of identical twins. TCRdb analysed the 5' RACE reads with MiXCR anew, one entry per CDR3 protein. In the table there are under 300,000 distinct CDR3 sequences, around 15% of which are singletons. Sequencing input: memory (CD45RO+) T cells sorted from blood. The origin of the receptors is a young woman in good health.

This clonotype was seen more than once but under ten times. The rearrangement joins TRBV18 to TRBJ2-5, with D uncertain. The length of the CDR3 is 11 residues. Germline CDR1 KGHSH, CDR2 LQKENI. V lost 6 bases, J lost 5 bases, and 7 bases lay in between. This CDR3 is CASSIEETQYF. Here the CDR3 DNA reads TGTGCCAGCTCCATAGAGGAGACCCAGTACTTC.

A few counts support this clonotype. The genes are TRBV5-1 and TRBJ1-1, with D possibly matching TRBD1 (5 bases). The CDR3 extends over 15 amino acids. CDR1 is SGHRS and CDR2 is YFSETQ in the germline V gene. V lost 1 base and J lost 1, with 11 bases in between. CDR3 protein: CASSLPSGGNTEAFF. The CDR3, as DNA: TGCGCCAGCAGCTTGCCGTCCGGGGGGAACACTGAAGCTTTCTTT.

The table lists this clonotype with a few counts. The V call is TRBV12-5, the J call TRBJ2-3; D is unresolved. Trimming removed 1 base from V and 4 bases from J, with 9 bases in between. CDR3 length: 14 residues. The germline V gene encodes CDR1 LGHNT and CDR2 FRNRAP. CDR3 in DNA: TGTGCTAGTGGTTTGGCCCTACGCTCAGATACGCAGTATTTT. This translates into CASGLALRSDTQYF.

This clonotype appeared a few times. The chain carries TRBV6-1 and TRBJ2-6; D uncertain. V dropped 6 bases and J dropped 0 bases, with 9 bases sitting between them. Per the germline V gene, CDR1 is MNHNS and CDR2 is SASEGT. CDR3 length equals 15 residues. The CDR3 nucleotides read TGTGCCAGCAGCGGATCACGCTCTGGGGCCAACGTCCTGACTTTC. It yields the protein CASSGSRSGANVLTF.

The chain employs TRBV20-1 and TRBJ2-2; a possible D gene is TRBD2 (5 bases). V lost 6 bases and J 4 bases, leaving 15 bases between the germline ends. Germline V gene lookup returns CDR1 DFQATT and CDR2 SNEGSKA (reference sequence). The CDR3 has 14 amino acids. The CDR3 DNA sequence: TGCAGTGCCCAAAGCGGTCTGGGCACCGGGGAGCTGTTTTTT. Residues: CSAQSGLGTGELFF.

This rearrangement joins TRBV2 to TRBJ2-7, with D possibly being TRBD1 (6 bases). V was trimmed by 7 bases and J by 2 bases, leaving 15 bases between them. CDR3 length: 14 amino acids. CDR1 SNHLY and CDR2 FYNNEI come from the germline V gene. CDR3 DNA: TGTGCCAGCACCAACCTCCAGGGGCCCTACGAGCAGTACTTC. The encoded protein is CASTNLQGPYEQYF.

This clonotype was detected only a few times. The gene calls are TRBV21-1 and TRBJ1-5; the table's D gene call, TRBD1, was not cross checked with the DNA. TRBV21-1 is assigned pseudogene status. This CDR3 has 15 amino acids. CDR3: CASSPHLGGRQPQHF. CDR3 coding DNA: TGTGCCAGCAGCCCTCACCTAGGGGGGCGTCAGCCCCAGCATTTT.

This clonotype was counted between two and nine times. The genes are TRBV7-2 and TRBJ2-7, with TRBD2 matching 9 bases. Trimming cost V 3 bases and J 5 bases; bases outside gene matches: 8. Germline V CDR1 and CDR2: SGHTA, FQGNSA. There are 15 residues in the CDR3. DNA of the CDR3: TGTGCCAGCAGCTTGTGGCCGGGACTAGCCGACGAGCAGTACTTC. Translating gives CASSLWPGLADEQYF.

The table lists this clonotype with a few counts. V usage is TRBV7-9 and J usage is TRBJ2-3; D perhaps matches TRBD2 (6 bases). CDR3 size: 13 residues. V was shortened by 7 bases and J by 1 base, with 9 bases between the two germline ends. In germline, CDR1 is SEHNR, CDR2 FQNEAQ (reference sequence). The CDR3 bases are TGTGCCAGCACAACGGGAGGCACAGATACGCAGTATTTT. It specifies CASTTGGTDTQYF.

The chain joins TRBV2 to TRBJ2-1, with 9 bases fitting TRBD2. The CDR3 sequence is 14 residues long. The trim removed 11 bases at V and 5 bases at J, leaving 10 bases unmatched. Germline CDR1 is SNHLY and CDR2 is FYNNEI. This CDR3 reads CAVPWTSADNEQFF. CDR3 nucleotides: TGTGCCGTACCTTGGACTAGCGCCGACAATGAGCAGTTCTTC. Complete variable domain (other parts from reference TRBV2 and TRBJ2-1): EPEVTQTPSHQVTQMGQEVILRCVPISNHLYFYWYRQILGQKVEFLVSFYNNEISEKSEIFDDQFSVERPDGSNFTLKIRSTKLEDSAMYFCAVPWTSADNEQFFGPGTRLTVL.

V usage is TRBV4-3 and J usage is TRBJ1-4, with D uncertain. In germline, CDR1 is LGHNA, CDR2 YSLEER. There are 14 residues in the CDR3. Trimming pared 0 bases from V and 8 bases from J, leaving 10 bases between. CDR3 nucleotides: TGCGCCAGCAGCCAAGAACAAATAGGGGAAAAACTGTTTTTT. Protein sequence: CASSQEQIGEKLFF.

CDR3 bases: TGCAGTGCTCCTGACAGCCTACACACAGATACGCAGTATTTT. Protein product: CSAPDSLHTDTQYF. V and J are TRBV20-1 and TRBJ2-3; tentatively, D is TRBD1 (5 bases). Per the germline V gene, CDR1 is DFQATT and CDR2 is SNEGSKA (reference sequence). Trimming took 5 bases from V and 2 from J, leaving 14 bases between them. This CDR3 is built from 14 residues.

This chain uses TRBV27 with TRBJ1-4; possibly TRBD1 for D (6 bases). The CDR3 runs to 15 residues. Germline assignment: CDR1 MNHEY and CDR2 SMNVEV (reference sequence). V was clipped by 3 bases and J by 8 bases, with 16 bases between them. In DNA, the CDR3 is TGTGCCAGCAGTTTTTGGGGCAGGGGAAGAGAAAAACTGTTTTTT. Translating it yields CASSFWGRGREKLFF.

This chain links TRBV6-1 with TRBJ2-2; D may be TRBD2 (5 bases). Trimming left V 11 bases short and J 6 bases short, with 16 bases between. The CDR3 is 13 amino acids. Germline V CDR1 and CDR2: MNHNS, SASEGT. DNA of the CDR3: TGTGCCTCCAACCGAGGGTTTGCCGGGGAGCTGTTTTTT. Translated: CASNRGFAGELFF.

The table lists this clonotype with a few counts. The rearrangement uses TRBV6-2 or TRBV6-3 and TRBJ2-1; 10 bases fit TRBD2. Losses at the gene ends were 4 bases for V and 6 bases for J; bases not matched to a gene: 3. Germline V CDR1 and CDR2: MNHEY, SVGEGT. This CDR3 comprises 14 residues. Here the CDR3 reads CASSSRLAGNEQFF. The DNA of the CDR3 is TGTGCCAGCAGTTCCCGACTAGCGGGCAATGAGCAGTTCTTC.

The V call is TRBV5-1, the J call TRBJ2-1; TRBD2 matches 11 bases. The CDR3 runs 20 residues. Trimming removed 3 bases from V and 1 base from J; junction bases left unmatched: 15. Germline V gene data show CDR1 as SGHRS and CDR2 as YFSETQ. The CDR3 here is CASSSSSGGSRTWSYNEQFF. The CDR3, as DNA: TGCGCCAGCAGCTCCTCTAGCGGGGGGTCCAGAACGTGGTCCTACAATGAGCAGTTCTTC.

The chain combines TRBV7-9 with TRBJ2-5; no firm D call. Trimming cost V 3 bases and J 4 bases, with 15 bases left between them. Germline assignment: CDR1 SEHNR and CDR2 FQNEAQ (reference sequence). The CDR3 is 15 residues long. In DNA form, the CDR3 reads TGTGCCAGCAGCTTGACTTTCCGACAAGTAGAGACCCAGTACTTC. Protein product: CASSLTFRQVETQYF.

V usage is TRBV10-2 and J usage is TRBJ2-3, with 10 bases matching TRBD2. Germline lookup yields CDR1 WSHSY and CDR2 SAAADI. V shed 6 bases, J shed 3 bases, and the junction held 9 bases outside the gene matches. The CDR3 has 16 residues. For the CDR3, the DNA is TGCGCCAGCAGGTTCTCTAGCGGGAGTGAAACAGATACGCAGTATTTT. Protein sequence: CASRFSSGSETDTQYF.

The CDR3 spells CASSSPGAGNTIYF. In DNA form, the CDR3 reads TGTGCCAGCAGCTCCCCGGGGGCTGGAAACACCATATATTTT. The J gene is TRBJ1-3, the V gene TRBV7-9, with a possible D match to TRBD1 (5 bases). Per germline, CDR1 SEHNR and CDR2 FQNEAQ (reference sequence). CDR3 length: 14 amino acids. Trimming stripped 4 bases from V and 2 bases from J, with 9 bases between.

The chain links TRBV5-4 to TRBJ2-7; possibly TRBD1 for D (6 bases). From germline, CDR1 is SGHNT and CDR2 YYREEE (reference sequence). The CDR3 is made up of 14 amino acids. V lost 1 base to trimming and J lost 3 bases, with 11 bases between them. The CDR3 DNA follows: TGTGCCAGCAGCTTGCGGCAGGGGAACTACGAGCAGTACTTC. Translation gives CASSLRQGNYEQYF.

This clonotype came up a few times. J is TRBJ2-5 and V is TRBV2, with TRBD1 as a possible D gene (6 bases). Trimming took 4 bases from V and 3 from J, leaving 9 bases between them. The V gene's germline CDR1 is SNHLY and CDR2 FYNNEI. The CDR3 has 13 residues. This chain's CDR3 is CASSVDRKETQYF. CDR3 DNA: TGTGCCAGCAGTGTGGACAGAAAAGAGACCCAGTACTTC.

This clonotype was counted a few times. The gene calls are TRBV30 and TRBJ2-7; D is unclear. CDR1 and CDR2 (germline): GTSNPN, SVGIG (reference sequence). The CDR3 loop spans 12 amino acids. V was cut by 0 bases and J by 5 bases, with 8 bases left in between. For the CDR3, the DNA is TGTGCCTGGAGTGTTCAGAGGAACGAGCAGTACTTC. Translating gives CAWSVQRNEQYF.

This clonotype showed up just a few times. The V and J genes are TRBV6-2 or TRBV6-3 and TRBJ1-4; D is unresolved. Germline V gives CDR1 MNHEY, CDR2 SVGEGT. The V end lost 6 bases, the J end lost 5 bases, and 10 bases lay between the germline ends. There are 13 residues in the CDR3. CDR3 sequence reads: CASRFGRNEKLFF. The DNA for the CDR3 is TGTGCCAGCAGGTTCGGGCGGAATGAAAAACTGTTTTTT.

This clonotype was seen many times. The gene calls are TRBV2 and TRBJ2-2; D uncertain. Germline V gene lookup returns CDR1 SNHLY and CDR2 FYNNEI. Trimming cost V 5 bases and J 6 bases, with 7 bases left between them. The CDR3 extends over 12 amino acids. The CDR3 region has the DNA TGTGCCAGCAGTATGTCTTCCGGGGAGCTGTTTTTT. It specifies CASSMSSGELFF.

V and J are TRBV4-2 and TRBJ2-2, with 7 bases identical to TRBD2. Germline V CDR1 and CDR2: LGHNA, YNFKEQ. There are 15 residues in the CDR3. Trimming removed 3 bases from V and 7 bases from J; junction bases left unmatched: 8. The CDR3 DNA sequence: TGTGCCAGCAGCCACGGGACTAAGGGGATCGGGGAGCTGTTTTTT. Its protein product is CASSHGTKGIGELFF.

This clonotype was counted only a few times. The rearrangement uses TRBV5-1 and TRBJ1-1; D is undetermined. Germline CDR1 and CDR2: SGHRS and YFSETQ. The CDR3 has 15 amino acids. V lost 0 bases and J lost 3, with 12 bases in between. CDR3 sequence reads: CASSLEPARDTEAFF. The DNA for the CDR3 is TGCGCCAGCAGCTTGGAACCGGCACGGGACACTGAAGCTTTCTTT.

This clonotype was picked up a small number of times. The rearrangement uses TRBV5-1 and TRBJ1-3; D ambiguous. With 6 bases removed from V and 4 bases from J, the gap between germline ends came to 11 bases. Germline assignment: CDR1 SGHRS and CDR2 YFSETQ. This CDR3 region has 13 residues. The CDR3 spells CASKSNGGNTIYF. In DNA, the CDR3 is TGCGCCAGCAAGTCCAACGGGGGAAACACCATATATTTT. Supplemented by reference TRBV5-1 and TRBJ1-3, the full variable domain reads KAGVTQTPRYLIKTRGQQVTLSCSPISGHRSVSWYQQTPGQGLQFLFEYFSETQRNKGNFPGRFSGRQFSNSRSEMNVSTLELGDSALYLCASKSNGGNTIYFGEGSWLTVV.

In this sample, this clonotype turned up a few times. This rearrangement joins TRBV4-3 to TRBJ2-7; 9 bases agree with TRBD2. Losses at the gene ends were 0 bases for V and 2 bases for J; bases not matched to a gene: 8. Per the germline V gene, CDR1 is LGHNA and CDR2 is YSLEER. CDR3 length: 17 amino acids. CDR3 DNA sequence: TGCGCCAGCAGCCAAGAGACAGGGCGGGAGGGCCCCTACGAGCAGTACTTC. Translating it yields CASSQETGREGPYEQYF.

This clonotype was observed a few times. The V and J genes are TRBV7-9 and TRBJ2-1; D not resolved. CDR3 length: 15 residues. CDR1 is SEHNR, CDR2 FQNEAQ, per germline (reference sequence). The V and J ends lost 0 bases and 8 bases respectively, with 14 bases between them. CDR3: CASSLASAAWDEQFF. The CDR3 DNA is TGTGCCAGCAGCTTAGCTTCGGCGGCCTGGGATGAGCAGTTCTTC.

This clonotype has a handful of counts. This chain links TRBV18 with TRBJ1-1; no definite D call. The CDR3 consists of 15 residues. Germline-derived CDR1 and CDR2 are KGHSH and LQKENI. The V gene lost 4 bases and the J gene lost 0 bases, with 12 bases spanning the gap. In nucleotides, the CDR3 is TGTGCCAGCTCACTCAGGTCGGAGCTGAACACTGAAGCTTTCTTT. This encodes CASSLRSELNTEAFF.